A single sample gave rise to the 9 T cell receptor beta chains below, sequenced in a study of Graves' ophthalmopathy and Graves' hyperthyroidism. As the template, RNA transcripts were used to amplify TCR beta CDR3 regions. The workflow started with a first-round RT-PCR run with HTBI primers and then moved on to a second-round multiplex PCR. TCRdb used MiXCR to reprocess the multiplex PCR reads, holding one entry per CDR3 protein. The table has some 410,000 distinct CDR3 sequences, roughly 20% seen once; the top ten hold roughly 3%. The sequenced material came from peripheral blood. These receptors were collected from a woman aged 18-30 years with stable Graves' hyperthyroidism.

This clonotype showed up many times. V usage is TRBV19 and J usage is TRBJ2-6; D is possibly TRBD2 (7 bases). The V end lost 0 bases, the J end lost 3 bases, and 21 bases lay between the germline ends. Germline-derived CDR1 and CDR2 are LNHDA and SQIVND (reference sequence). This CDR3 has 20 residues. The CDR3 here is CASSIDDLPKGGHGANVLTF. In nucleotides, the CDR3 is TGTGCCAGTAGTATAGATGACCTCCCTAAGGGGGGGCATGGGGCCAACGTCCTGACTTTC.

Concerning this clonotype itself: A read error may explain this, as a much larger clone is one base away. The CDR3 does not end in the conserved phenylalanine or tryptophan, so this is likely a read error. This chain links TRBV7-2 with TRBJ1-1, with TRBD1 identical over 8 bases. With 2 bases clipped from V and 0 bases from J, the junction kept 2 bases outside the gene matches. The CDR3 extends over 15 amino acids. The V gene's germline CDR1 is SGHTA and CDR2 FQGNSA. CDR3 loop: CASSLKTGVNTEAFV. CDR3 bases: TGTGCCAGCAGCTTAAAGACAGGGGTGAACACTGAAGCTTTCGTT.

This clonotype showed up many times. V is TRBV4-1 and J is TRBJ2-5; 12 bases match TRBD2. Germline trimming cut 6 bases from V and 4 bases from J; bases unmatched to any gene: 6. CDR3 length: 15 amino acids. Germline V gene lookup returns CDR1 MGHRA and CDR2 YSYEKL. The CDR3 DNA follows: TGCGCCAGCAGAGGGACTAGCGGGTTTTTAGAGACCCAGTACTTC. It is translated as CASRGTSGFLETQYF.

In its sample, this clonotype was seen many times. The chain couples TRBV6-5 to TRBJ2-7, with D maybe TRBD1 (6 bases). This CDR3 has 16 residues. The V gene's germline CDR1 is MNHEY and CDR2 SVGAGI. The V end was cut by 2 bases, the J end by 1 base, with 15 bases between. CDR3 amino acids: CASSYRWGQSSYEQYF. CDR3 nucleotides: TGTGCCAGCAGTTACCGTTGGGGGCAGTCGTCCTACGAGCAGTACTTC.

This chain links TRBV6-5 with TRBJ2-4; D is possibly TRBD2 (5 bases). Germline lookup yields CDR1 MNHEY and CDR2 SVGAGI. Trimming stripped 0 bases from V and 10 bases from J, with 19 bases between. The CDR3 is 16 amino acids. The CDR3 protein is CASSYSMSGAREIQYF. CDR3 coding DNA: TGTGCCAGCAGTTACTCGATGTCCGGAGCGAGGGAGATTCAGTACTTC.

This clonotype was recorded at least ten times. V gene TRBV2 combines with J gene TRBJ1-5, with D possibly TRBD1 on 6 matching bases. Germline CDR1 reads SNHLY; CDR2 reads FYNNEI. The CDR3 runs 15 residues. Deletions cut 7 bases from V and 0 bases from J, with 13 bases between. CDR3 sequence: CASNRDEASNQPQHF. CDR3 sequence (DNA): TGTGCCAGCAACAGGGATGAAGCTAGCAATCAGCCCCAGCATTTT.

Only a few counts were recorded for this clonotype. The gene calls are TRBV28 and TRBJ2-7, with D unclear. This CDR3 comprises 12 residues. V was cut by 3 bases and J by 4 bases, with 7 bases left in between. Per germline, CDR1 MDHEN and CDR2 SYDVKM. The chain's CDR3 is CASSFLQYEQYF. The CDR3 region has the DNA TGTGCCAGCAGTTTTCTCCAGTACGAGCAGTACTTC.

The rearrangement links TRBV27 to TRBJ2-5; 7 bases align to TRBD2. The CDR3 is made up of 15 amino acids. The J segment lost 2 bases and the V segment lost 5 bases, leaving 8 bases of the junction unmatched. The germline gives CDR1 MNHEY, CDR2 SMNVEV (reference sequence). Here the CDR3 DNA reads TGTGCCAGCAGTCACCGAGGAGCGGGACAAGAGACCCAGTACTTC. Translation: CASSHRGAGQETQYF.

Ten or more counts support this clonotype. The chain recombines TRBV20-1 with TRBJ2-2; D gene ambiguous. The CDR3 totals 13 residues. Germline-derived CDR1 and CDR2 are DFQATT and SNEGSKA (reference sequence). V was trimmed by 3 bases and J by 6 bases, leaving 11 bases between them. CDR3 nucleotide sequence: TGCAGTGCTAGGGTGCGCGAAGCCGGGGAGCTGTTTTTT. Its protein is CSARVREAGELFF.